This TCR beta chain was found in a study of T cell responses to AZD1222 COVID-19 vaccine. For the study at large: Pooled in the analysis were second doses at about 4 or about 12 weeks. Study-wide results and caveats: Reports say nearly half of spike-specific TCRs go after unmutated variant regions.

Notes on this clone: Antigen unknown.

The protocol was immunoSEQ multiplex PCR, while the TCRdb copy is restricted to in-frame clones and leaves out a portion. This sample carries about 140,000 clones, 75% to 90% of them seen once, and the ten largest clones take about 4.8%. The germline gives CDR1 SGHTA, CDR2 FQGTGA. The CDR3 contains 16 residues. The ends lost 2 bases at V and 9 bases at J; junction bases unmatched: 7. The TCR sequence derives from an adult in good health. The rearrangement uses TRBV7-3 and TRBJ2-1, with 13 positions matching TRBD2. The sample consisted of peripheral blood, taken on day 0 of AZD1222 vaccination. The CDR3 DNA reads TGTGCCAGCAGCTTAGGAGGACTAGCGGGAGATGGTGAGCAGTTCTTC. This codes for CASSLGGLAGDGEQFF.